These T cell receptor beta chains were read from a single sample in a study of somatic mutations in cytotoxic T cells in rheumatoid arthritis. TCRdb's copy holds only in-frame clones and misses some; the assay was immunoSEQ multiplex PCR. This table holds a few thousand clones, less than 90% found once. Input material: CD8+ T cells sorted from blood. Receptor source: a woman aged 55 to 70 with rheumatoid arthritis. Each CDR3 is given with its conserved first and last residue. The D gene is left open where the match is weak.

J	D	V	CDR3
TRBJ2-3	TRBD2	TRBV7-6	CASSLGLSGGAPDTQYF
TRBJ2-7	NA	TRBV29-1	CSVAPPVEQYF
TRBJ2-7	TRBD1	TRBV9	CASSAIQGQGTRDEQYF
TRBJ2-4	NA	TRBV7-2	CASSLDPLPDRAKNIQYF
TRBJ1-1	TRBD1	TRBV7-9	CASRSEGAAALDGTEAFF
TRBJ1-2	NA	TRBV2	CASSVGQKTYYGYTF
TRBJ1-1	NA	TRBV11-2	CASSFTVNLDTEAFF
TRBJ2-2	TRBD1	TRBV19	CVSTETGHTGELFF
TRBJ2-7	TRBD1	TRBV5-1	CASSYTGDEQYF
TRBJ1-2	NA	TRBV6-1	CASSEKIPGETSNYGYTF
TRBJ1-4	NA	TRBV5-4	CASSLWGGEKLFF
TRBJ1-5	NA	TRBV2	CASKSDYYSNQPQHF
TRBJ2-7	NA	TRBV5-8	CASSSGAPGSYEQYF
TRBJ2-3	TRBD2	TRBV7-6	CASSLLGGSILTDTQYF
TRBJ2-1	TRBD2	TRBV28	CASSLTSGGSYNEQFF
TRBJ2-1	TRBD2	TRBV18	CASSPPASSGSYNEQFF
TRBJ2-7	TRBD1	TRBV15	CTTSLDRGSYEQYF
TRBJ2-2	TRBD2	TRBV29-1	CSVEVLANSGSKAGELFF
TRBJ1-2	NA	TRBV27	CASSLGQHYGYTF
TRBJ1-2	NA	TRBV7-2	CASSLDMDRRLYGYTF
TRBJ2-7	TRBD1	TRBV11-2	CASSLVGDRPPREQYF
TRBJ1-3	TRBD1	TRBV30	CAWDHTGVRSGNTIYF
TRBJ2-2	NA	TRBV28	CASSPPWATGELFF
TRBJ2-6	NA	TRBV28	CASSRWGVRGDNVLTF
TRBJ2-2	TRBD2	TRBV13	CASSTGLEAGELFF
TRBJ2-7	NA	TRBV4-3	CASSQDAGGQGLYEQYF
TRBJ2-5	TRBD1	TRBV7-2	CASSLVLGGLGETQYF
TRBJ2-1	TRBD2	TRBV29-1	CSVSGSLYNEQFF
TRBJ2-3	NA	TRBV18	CASSPLSLVVGTTYGTDTQYF
TRBJ2-2	TRBD2	TRBV2	CASRGLAGARGTGELFF
TRBJ2-1	TRBD1	TRBV29-1	CSVEIRGQGAYNEQFF
TRBJ1-1	NA	TRBV9	CASSLSGNTEAFF